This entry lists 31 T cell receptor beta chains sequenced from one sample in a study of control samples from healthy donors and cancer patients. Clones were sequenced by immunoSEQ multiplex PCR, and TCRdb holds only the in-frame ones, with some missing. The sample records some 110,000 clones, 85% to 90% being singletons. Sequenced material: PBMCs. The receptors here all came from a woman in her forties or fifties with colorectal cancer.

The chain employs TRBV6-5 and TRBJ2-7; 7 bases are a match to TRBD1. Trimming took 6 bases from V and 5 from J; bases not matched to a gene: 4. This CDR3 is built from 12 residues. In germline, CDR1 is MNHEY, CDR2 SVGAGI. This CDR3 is CASSRTGDEQYF. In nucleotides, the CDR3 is TGTGCCAGCAGCCGTACAGGGGACGAGCAGTACTTC.

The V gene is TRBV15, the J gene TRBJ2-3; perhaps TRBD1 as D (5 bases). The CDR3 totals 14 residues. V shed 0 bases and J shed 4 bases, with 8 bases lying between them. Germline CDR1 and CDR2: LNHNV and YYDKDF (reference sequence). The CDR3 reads CATSRDRAADTQYF. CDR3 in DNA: TGTGCCACCAGCAGAGACAGGGCCGCAGATACGCAGTATTTT. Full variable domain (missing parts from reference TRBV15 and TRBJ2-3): DAMVIQNPRYQVTQFGKPVTLSCSQTLNHNVMYWYQQKSSQAPKLLFHYYDKDFNNEADTPDNFQSRRPNTSFCFLDIRSPGLGDTAMYLCATSRDRAADTQYFGPGTRLTVL.

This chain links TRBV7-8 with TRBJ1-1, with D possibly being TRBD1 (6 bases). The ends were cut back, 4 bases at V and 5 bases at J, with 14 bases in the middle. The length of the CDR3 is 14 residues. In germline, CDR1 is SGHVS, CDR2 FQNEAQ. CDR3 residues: CASSSQGFQTEAFF. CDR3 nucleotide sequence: TGTGCCAGCAGCTCCCAGGGGTTTCAAACTGAAGCTTTCTTT.

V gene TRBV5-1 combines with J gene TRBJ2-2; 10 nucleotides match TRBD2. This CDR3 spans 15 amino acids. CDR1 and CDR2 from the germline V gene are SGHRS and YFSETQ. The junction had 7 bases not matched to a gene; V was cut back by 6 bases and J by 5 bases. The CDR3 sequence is CASTERGGVTGELFF. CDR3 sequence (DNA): TGCGCCAGCACAGAGCGGGGGGGCGTTACCGGGGAGCTGTTTTTT. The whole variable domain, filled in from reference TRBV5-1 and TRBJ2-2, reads KAGVTQTPRYLIKTRGQQVTLSCSPISGHRSVSWYQQTPGQGLQFLFEYFSETQRNKGNFPGRFSGRQFSNSRSEMNVSTLELGDSALYLCASTERGGVTGELFFGEGSRLTVL.

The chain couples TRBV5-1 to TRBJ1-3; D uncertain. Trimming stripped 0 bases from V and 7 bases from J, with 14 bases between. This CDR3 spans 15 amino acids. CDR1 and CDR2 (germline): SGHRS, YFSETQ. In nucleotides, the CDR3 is TGCGCCAGCAGCTTGGATATGCTTACCGGGAACACCATATATTTT. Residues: CASSLDMLTGNTIYF.

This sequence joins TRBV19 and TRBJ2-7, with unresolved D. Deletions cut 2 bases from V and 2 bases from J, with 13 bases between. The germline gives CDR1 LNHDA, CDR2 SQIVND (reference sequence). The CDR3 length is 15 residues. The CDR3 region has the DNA TGTGCCAGTAGTATACTTCCAGGATTGACCTACGAGCAGTACTTC. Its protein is CASSILPGLTYEQYF.

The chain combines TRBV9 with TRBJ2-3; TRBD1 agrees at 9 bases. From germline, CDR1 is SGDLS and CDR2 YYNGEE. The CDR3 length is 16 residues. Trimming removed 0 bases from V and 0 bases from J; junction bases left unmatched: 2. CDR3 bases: TGTGCCAGCAGCGTAGGGACAGGGGCCAGCACAGATACGCAGTATTTT. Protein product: CASSVGTGASTDTQYF. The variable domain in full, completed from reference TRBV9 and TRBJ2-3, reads DSGVTQTPKHLITATGQRVTLRCSPRSGDLSVYWYQQSLDQGLQFLIQYYNGEERAKGNILERFSAQQFPDLHSELNLSSLELGDSALYFCASSVGTGASTDTQYFGPGTRLTVL.

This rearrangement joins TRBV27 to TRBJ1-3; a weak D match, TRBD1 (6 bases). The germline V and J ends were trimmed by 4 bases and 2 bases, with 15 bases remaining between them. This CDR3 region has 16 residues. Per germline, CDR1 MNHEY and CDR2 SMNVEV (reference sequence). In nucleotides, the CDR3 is TGTGCCAGCAGTTCGAGGGGGGAAGGGACTGGAAACACCATATATTTT. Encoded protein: CASSSRGEGTGNTIYF.

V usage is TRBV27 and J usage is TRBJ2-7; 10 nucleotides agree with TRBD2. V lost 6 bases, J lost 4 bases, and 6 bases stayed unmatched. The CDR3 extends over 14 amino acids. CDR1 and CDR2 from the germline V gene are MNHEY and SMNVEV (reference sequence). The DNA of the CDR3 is TGTGCCAGCAGCAAACTAGCGGGATGGTACGAGCAGTACTTC. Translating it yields CASSKLAGWYEQYF.

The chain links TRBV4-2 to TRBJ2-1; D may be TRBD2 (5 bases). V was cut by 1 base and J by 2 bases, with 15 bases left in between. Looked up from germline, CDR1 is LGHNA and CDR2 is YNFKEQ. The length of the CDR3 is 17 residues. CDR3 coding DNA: TGTGCCAGCAGCCAAGTAGGGAGCTTTTTGACCTACAATGAGCAGTTCTTC. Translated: CASSQVGSFLTYNEQFF.

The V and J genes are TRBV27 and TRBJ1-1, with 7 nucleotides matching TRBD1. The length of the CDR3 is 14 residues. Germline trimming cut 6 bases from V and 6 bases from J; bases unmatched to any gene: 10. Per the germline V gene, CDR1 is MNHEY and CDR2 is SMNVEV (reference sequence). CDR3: CASRVTRGRPEAFF. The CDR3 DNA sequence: TGTGCCAGCAGGGTAACTAGGGGGCGCCCTGAAGCTTTCTTT.

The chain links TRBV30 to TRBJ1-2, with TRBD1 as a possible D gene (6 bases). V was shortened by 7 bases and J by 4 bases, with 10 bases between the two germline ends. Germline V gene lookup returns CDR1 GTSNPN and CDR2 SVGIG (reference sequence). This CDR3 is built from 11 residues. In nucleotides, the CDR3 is TGTGCCTTGGAGGGGGTCTATGGCTACACCTTC. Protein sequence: CALEGVYGYTF.

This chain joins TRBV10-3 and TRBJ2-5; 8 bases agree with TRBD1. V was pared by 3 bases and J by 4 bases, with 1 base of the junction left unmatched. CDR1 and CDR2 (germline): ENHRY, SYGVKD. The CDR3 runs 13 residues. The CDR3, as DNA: TGTGCCATCAGTGAAGACAGGGGAGAGACCCAGTACTTC. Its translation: CAISEDRGETQYF.

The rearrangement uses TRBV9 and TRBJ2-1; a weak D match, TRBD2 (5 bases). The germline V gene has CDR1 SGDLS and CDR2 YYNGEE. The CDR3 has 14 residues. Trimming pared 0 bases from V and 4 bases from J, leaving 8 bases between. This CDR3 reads CASSVVGGYNEQFF. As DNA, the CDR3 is TGTGCCAGCAGCGTAGTCGGCGGGTACAATGAGCAGTTCTTC.

CDR3 coding DNA: TGTGCCAGCAGCCCGAACAGGGGGAGCACAGATACGCAGTATTTT. This translates into CASSPNRGSTDTQYF. The J gene is TRBJ2-3, the V gene TRBV6-6; 8 bases are shared with TRBD1. This CDR3 comprises 15 residues. Germline V gives CDR1 MNHNY, CDR2 SVGAGI (reference sequence). Trimming removed 6 bases from V and 0 bases from J; junction bases left unmatched: 5.

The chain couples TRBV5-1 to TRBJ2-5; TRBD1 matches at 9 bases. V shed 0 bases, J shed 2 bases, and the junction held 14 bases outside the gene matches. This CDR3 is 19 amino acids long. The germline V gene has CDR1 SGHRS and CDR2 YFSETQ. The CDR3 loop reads CASSLGPGQGQGWQETQYF. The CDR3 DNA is TGCGCCAGCAGCTTGGGCCCGGGACAGGGCCAAGGCTGGCAAGAGACCCAGTACTTC.

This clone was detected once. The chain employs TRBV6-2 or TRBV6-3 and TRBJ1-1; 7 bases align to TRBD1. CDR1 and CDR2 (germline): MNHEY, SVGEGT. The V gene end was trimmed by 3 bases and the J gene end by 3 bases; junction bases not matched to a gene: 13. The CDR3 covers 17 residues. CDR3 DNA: TGTGCCAGCAGTTATAGTCCCAGGGACAGATCGCACACTGAAGCTTTCTTT. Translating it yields CASSYSPRDRSHTEAFF.

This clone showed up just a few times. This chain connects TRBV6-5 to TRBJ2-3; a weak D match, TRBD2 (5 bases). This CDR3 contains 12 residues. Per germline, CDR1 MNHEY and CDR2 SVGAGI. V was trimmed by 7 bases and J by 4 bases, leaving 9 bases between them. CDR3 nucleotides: TGTGCCAGCACCGGAGGACCAGATACGCAGTATTTT. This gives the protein CASTGGPDTQYF.

CDR3: CASSYSDRDYGYTF. The DNA of the CDR3 is TGTGCCAGCAGTTACTCGGACAGGGACTATGGCTACACCTTC. This sequence joins TRBV6-5 and TRBJ1-2; TRBD1 matches at 8 bases. This CDR3 has 14 residues. The V gene end was trimmed by 0 bases and the J gene end by 3 bases; junction bases not matched to a gene: 0. Germline V gives CDR1 MNHEY, CDR2 SVGAGI.

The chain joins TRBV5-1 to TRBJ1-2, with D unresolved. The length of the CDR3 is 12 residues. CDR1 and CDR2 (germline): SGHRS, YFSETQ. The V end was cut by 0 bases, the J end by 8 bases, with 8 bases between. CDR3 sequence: CASSLDQRGYTF. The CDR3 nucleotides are TGCGCCAGCAGCTTGGATCAGCGCGGCTACACCTTC.

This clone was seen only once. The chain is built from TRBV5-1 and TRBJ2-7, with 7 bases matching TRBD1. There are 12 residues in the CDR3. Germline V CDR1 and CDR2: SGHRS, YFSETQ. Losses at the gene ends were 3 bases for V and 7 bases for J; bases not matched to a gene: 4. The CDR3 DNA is TGCGCCAGCAGCTACACAGGGGAAGAGCAGTACTTC. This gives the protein CASSYTGEEQYF.

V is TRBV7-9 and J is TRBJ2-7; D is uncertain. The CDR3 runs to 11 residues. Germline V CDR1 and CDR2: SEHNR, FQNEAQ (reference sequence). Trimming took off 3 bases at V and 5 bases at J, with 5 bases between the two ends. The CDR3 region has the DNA TGTGCCAGCAGCTTTAAAGACGAGCAGTACTTC. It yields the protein CASSFKDEQYF. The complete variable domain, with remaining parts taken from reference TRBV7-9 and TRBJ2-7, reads DTGVSQNPRHKITKRGQNVTFRCDPISEHNRLYWYRQTLGQGPEFLTYFQNEAQLEKSRLLSDRFSAERPKGSFSTLEIQRTEQGDSAMYLCASSFKDEQYFGPGTRLTVT.

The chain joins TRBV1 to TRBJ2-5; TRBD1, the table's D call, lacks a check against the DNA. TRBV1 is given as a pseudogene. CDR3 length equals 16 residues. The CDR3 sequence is CTSSPPPGQGKETQYF. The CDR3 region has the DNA TGCACCAGCAGCCCCCCCCCGGGACAAGGGAAAGAGACCCAGTACTTC.

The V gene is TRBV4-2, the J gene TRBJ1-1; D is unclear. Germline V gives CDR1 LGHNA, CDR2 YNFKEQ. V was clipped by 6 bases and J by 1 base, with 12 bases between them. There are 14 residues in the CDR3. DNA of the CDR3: TGTGCCAGCAGTTGGACCGACGGGAACACTGAAGCTTTCTTT. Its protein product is CASSWTDGNTEAFF.

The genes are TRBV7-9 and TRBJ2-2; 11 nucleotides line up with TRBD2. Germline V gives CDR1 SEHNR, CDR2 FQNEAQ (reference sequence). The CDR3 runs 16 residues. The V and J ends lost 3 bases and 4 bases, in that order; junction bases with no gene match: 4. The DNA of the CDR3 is TGTGCCAGCAGCTTGGGACTAGCGGCACTCACCGGGGAGCTGTTTTTT. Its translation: CASSLGLAALTGELFF.

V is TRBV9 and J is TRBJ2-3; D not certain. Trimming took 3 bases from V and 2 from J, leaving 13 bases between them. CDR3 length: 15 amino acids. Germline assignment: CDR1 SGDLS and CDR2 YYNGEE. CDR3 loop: CASSASERFTDTQYF. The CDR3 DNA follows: TGTGCCAGCAGCGCCAGCGAAAGATTCACAGATACGCAGTATTTT.

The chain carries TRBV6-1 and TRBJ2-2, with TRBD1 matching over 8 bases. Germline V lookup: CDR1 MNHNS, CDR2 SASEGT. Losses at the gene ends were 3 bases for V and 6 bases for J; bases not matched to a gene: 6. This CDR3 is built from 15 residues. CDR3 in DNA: TGTGCCAGCAGTGAGAGGACAGGGATTTCCGGGGAGCTGTTTTTT. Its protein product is CASSERTGISGELFF.

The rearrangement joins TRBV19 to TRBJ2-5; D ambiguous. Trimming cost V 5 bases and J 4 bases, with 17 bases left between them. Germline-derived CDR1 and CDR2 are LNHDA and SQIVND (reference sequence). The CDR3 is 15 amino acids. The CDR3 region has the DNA TGTGCCAGTAGTTCGCCGGGTCTCTCCCGAGAGACCCAGTACTTC. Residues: CASSSPGLSRETQYF.

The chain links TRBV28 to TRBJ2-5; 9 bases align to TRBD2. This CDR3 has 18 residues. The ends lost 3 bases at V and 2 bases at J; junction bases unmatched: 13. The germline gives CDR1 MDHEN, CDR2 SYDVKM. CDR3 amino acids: CASSFLASGKGEQETQYF. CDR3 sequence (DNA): TGTGCCAGCAGTTTTTTGGCTAGCGGGAAGGGGGAGCAAGAGACCCAGTACTTC. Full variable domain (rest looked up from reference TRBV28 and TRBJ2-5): DVKVTQSSRYLVKRTGEKVFLECVQDMDHENMFWYRQDPGLGLRLIYFSYDVKMKEKGDIPEGYSVSREKKERFSLILESASTNQTSMYLCASSFLASGKGEQETQYFGPGTRLLVL.

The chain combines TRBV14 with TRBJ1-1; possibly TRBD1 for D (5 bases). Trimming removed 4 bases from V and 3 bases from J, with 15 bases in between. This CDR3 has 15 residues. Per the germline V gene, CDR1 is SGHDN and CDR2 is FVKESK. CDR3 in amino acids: CASSLWGGEDTEAFF. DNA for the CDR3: TGTGCCAGCAGCCTGTGGGGCGGTGAGGACACTGAAGCTTTCTTT. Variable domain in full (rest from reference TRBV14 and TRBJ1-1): EAGVTQFPSHSVIEKGQTVTLRCDPISGHDNLYWYRRVMGKEIKFLLHFVKESKQDESGMPNNRFLAERTGGTYSTLKVQPAELEDSGVYFCASSLWGGEDTEAFFGQGTRLTVV.

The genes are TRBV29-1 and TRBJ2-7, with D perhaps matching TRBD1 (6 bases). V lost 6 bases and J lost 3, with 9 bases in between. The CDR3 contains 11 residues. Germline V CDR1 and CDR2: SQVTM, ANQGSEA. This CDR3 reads CSVEDSYEQYF. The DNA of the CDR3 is TGCAGCGTGGAGGACAGCTACGAGCAGTACTTC.